This TCR beta chain was profiled in a study of blood T cell repertoires in COVID-19 (dated by TCRdb to 2018 to 2020). Regarding the study in general: Samples from collaborators originated in the United States, Italy and Spain and spanned both the acute and convalescent phases of COVID-19. The material from the prospective study consisted of cDNA or gDNA derived from T cells, B-cell-depleted T cells, or PBMCs. The dataset comprised deeply sampled blood TCRbeta repertoires from subjects exposed to, actively infected with, or recovered from COVID-19. The repertoires were released in a freely available public database intended as a resource for research on the immune response to SARS-CoV-2. The samples were drawn from two sources: the first 160 participants of the ongoing ImmuneRACE study, and fewer than 1,500 subjects contributed by 6 global collaborators. Nearly every sample came with metadata listing a de-identified subject ID, COVID-19 status, age in years and sex. HLA class I and class II types, where available, came from metadata supplied by the sample provider rather than from assay-based typing.

Each collaborating institution followed its own protocols to collect whole blood in K2EDTA tubes. For TCRbeta analysis, collaborators shipped samples as frozen whole blood, isolated PBMCs, or DNA extracted from either of those sample types. TCRbeta CDR3 regions were amplified from genomic DNA by means of the immunoSEQ Assay, a bias-controlled multiplex PCR. Under the source paper's analysis protocol: The number of nucleated cells in each sample was estimated by amplification of reference gene primers within the assay. To quantify the absolute abundance of each unique TCRbeta CDR3 rearrangement, sequence reads were collapsed and filtered. Productive Simpson clonality was computed per sample as the square root of Simpson's diversity index over productive rearrangements. The table comes from immuneACCESS by way of TCRdb, which keeps in-frame sequences with V and J called. Part of the clones is missing from these tables; in studies checked, under half for an unresolved V gene and the rest for unknown reasons. V, J and clone size were drawn from that table, and D and trimming were deduced from the DNA. This sample lists around 500,000 clones; around 85% were detected once. The ten largest account for roughly 3.1% of the sample.

Here is what the overall study found, with its caveats: The amount of clinical and demographic metadata varied by source and participant and was provided uncurated.

On this clone itself: This clone's antigen is unknown. No much larger clonotype is one base removed from it; base qualities were not supplied.

After removal of 3 bases from V and 5 bases from J, the junction retains 6 bases not matched to a gene. Its CDR3 holds 15 amino acids, cysteine through phenylalanine. This entry keeps only the CDR3 DNA: 45 bases, framed from base 1. CDR1 and CDR2, per the germline V gene (reference sequence), are LNHDA and SQIVND. The clonotype comes from a human donor in a cohort sampled during active COVID-19. Sequenced input: peripheral blood. The chain was built from TRBV19 and TRBJ2-1; 8 bases in the middle match TRBD2. The encoded CDR3 is CASSMAGRAHNEQFF. The bases are TGTGCCAGTAGTATGGCCGGGAGGGCCCACAATGAGCAGTTCTTC.